These 29 T cell receptor beta chains came from one sample sequenced in a study of T cells in Graves' hyperthyroidism and ophthalmopathy. Regions amplified from RNA transcripts were the TCR beta CDR3 regions. The HTBI primer set served for first-round RT-PCR of the TCR CDR3. TCRdb itself ran the multiplex PCR reads through MiXCR, one entry per CDR3 protein. Of hundreds of thousands of distinct CDR3 sequences in the sample, 20% to 25% were seen once. What was sequenced was blood. The receptors shown here come from a man between 25 and 39 years old with Graves' ophthalmopathy.

The chain carries TRBV19 and TRBJ1-2, with D hard to call. The CDR3 is 14 amino acids. V was shortened by 3 bases and J by 2 bases, with 10 bases between the two germline ends. Germline lookup yields CDR1 LNHDA and CDR2 SQIVND (reference sequence). The CDR3 reads CASSIGRLNYGYTF. The CDR3 nucleotides read TGTGCCAGTAGTATCGGGCGACTAAACTATGGCTACACCTTC.

This clonotype was counted only a few times. The V and J genes are TRBV18 and TRBJ2-1; D assignment may be TRBD1 or TRBD2 (5 bases each). Germline CDR1 is KGHSH and CDR2 is LQKENI. CDR3 length: 13 amino acids. Trimming stripped 8 bases from V and 9 bases from J, with 17 bases between. Here the CDR3 reads CASTGQRGSEQFF. CDR3 nucleotide sequence: TGTGCCAGCACCGGCCAGAGGGGAAGTGAGCAGTTCTTC.

This clonotype was seen many times. The chain employs TRBV2 and TRBJ2-1; tentative D call: TRBD1 (7 bases). The ends were cut back, 7 bases at V and 10 bases at J, with 20 bases in the middle. Germline CDR1 SNHLY, CDR2 FYNNEI. The CDR3 is 14 residues long. CDR3 DNA: TGTGCCAGCACCCTAGAAACAGGGGAGGAGGAGCAGTTCTTC. Translating it yields CASTLETGEEEQFF. The full variable domain, rest sourced from reference TRBV2 and TRBJ2-1, is EPEVTQTPSHQVTQMGQEVILRCVPISNHLYFYWYRQILGQKVEFLVSFYNNEISEKSEIFDDQFSVERPDGSNFTLKIRSTKLEDSAMYFCASTLETGEEEQFFGPGTRLTVL.

In its sample, this clonotype was seen a few times. The CDR3, as DNA: TGTGCCAGCAGCCTTAAACCCCGGTACTCACCCCTCCACTTT. The encoded protein is CASSLKPRYSPLHF. V gene TRBV11-3 combines with J gene TRBJ1-6; no clear D. This CDR3 spans 14 amino acids. Looked up from germline, CDR1 is SGHNT and CDR2 is YENEEA. Trimming removed 5 bases at V and 10 bases at J, with 15 bases between.

This chain joins TRBV20-1 and TRBJ1-2; tentatively, D is TRBD1 (6 bases). The CDR3 totals 14 residues. Germline V gene data show CDR1 as DFQATT and CDR2 as SNEGSKA (reference sequence). The V gene lost 0 bases and the J gene lost 6 bases, with 14 bases spanning the gap. In DNA, the CDR3 is TGCAGTGCTAGAGATGGGGGGCTCTGGGATGGCTACACCTTC. This gives the protein CSARDGGLWDGYTF.

This clonotype was found a few times. The chain couples TRBV19 to TRBJ2-7; D is possibly TRBD1 or TRBD2 (6 bases each). The CDR3 totals 15 residues. Germline CDR1 and CDR2: LNHDA and SQIVND (reference sequence). V was trimmed by 3 bases and J by 3 bases, leaving 15 bases between them. CDR3 protein: CASSILGGGYYEQYF. The DNA of the CDR3 is TGTGCCAGTAGTATTCTCGGGGGCGGATACTACGAGCAGTACTTC.

This clonotype was counted at least ten times. V and J are TRBV7-2 and TRBJ1-2; 7 bases match TRBD1. The CDR3 spans 15 residues. Germline V lookup: CDR1 SGHTA, CDR2 FQGNSA. Trimming at V came to 4 bases and at J to 4 bases, leaving 9 bases not matched to a gene. The CDR3 DNA sequence: TGTGCCAGCAGCTACCAGACAGGGCCGGGCTATGGCTACACCTTC. Amino acid sequence: CASSYQTGPGYGYTF.

This chain links TRBV6-1 with TRBJ2-7, with TRBD1 identical over 7 bases. The germline V gene has CDR1 MNHNS and CDR2 SASEGT. CDR3 length: 15 amino acids. V trimming: 4 bases; J trimming: 5 bases; junction bases outside the gene matches: 11. DNA of the CDR3: TGTGCCAGCAGTGGAACAGGGGAATTGAGGAACGAGCAGTACTTC. The encoded protein is CASSGTGELRNEQYF.

This clonotype was seen a handful of times. The J gene is TRBJ2-5, the V gene TRBV20-1; TRBD2 might be the D (7 bases). V shed 7 bases and J shed 5 bases, with 17 bases lying between them. Germline assignment: CDR1 DFQATT and CDR2 SNEGSKA (reference sequence). The CDR3 loop spans 13 amino acids. The CDR3 region has the DNA TGCAGTGACAGGGCGGGGGTAGGGGAGACCCAGTACTTC. Translation gives CSDRAGVGETQYF.

With respect to this clonotype: A read error is likely, as this CDR3 ends without the conserved phenylalanine or tryptophan. The chain couples TRBV3-1 to TRBJ1-1; D not certain. The V end was cut by 1 base, the J end by 1 base, with 7 bases between. The CDR3 totals 14 residues. Germline values: CDR1 LGHDT, CDR2 YNNKEL (reference sequence). This CDR3 is CASSQVVANTEAFL. For the CDR3, the DNA is TGTGCCAGCAGCCAAGTTGTGGCGAACACTGAAGCTTTCCTT.

This clonotype was seen ten or more times. V usage is TRBV20-1 and J usage is TRBJ2-1, with 12 positions matching TRBD2. The ends lost 3 bases at V and 6 bases at J; junction bases unmatched: 6. The length of the CDR3 is 15 residues. The V gene's germline CDR1 is DFQATT and CDR2 SNEGSKA (reference sequence). The CDR3 here is CSARSSSGRANEQFF. The CDR3 DNA is TGCAGTGCTAGGAGCTCTAGCGGGAGGGCCAATGAGCAGTTCTTC.

This clonotype was detected a few times. The rearrangement joins TRBV6-2 or TRBV6-3 to TRBJ2-3; D is undetermined. The CDR3 has 16 amino acids. Germline V gene sequence: CDR1 MNHEY, CDR2 SVGEGT. Trimming took off 3 bases at V and 2 bases at J, with 15 bases between the two ends. Here the CDR3 DNA reads TGTGCCAGCAGTTATGAAGGGATCAAATCCACAGATACGCAGTATTTT. Translating it yields CASSYEGIKSTDTQYF.

Only a few counts were recorded for this clonotype. V usage is TRBV28 and J usage is TRBJ2-3; 10 bases align to TRBD2. Per germline, CDR1 MDHEN and CDR2 SYDVKM. The V and J ends lost 1 base and 4 bases, in that order; junction bases with no gene match: 5. The CDR3 is 16 amino acids. Written as DNA, the CDR3 is TGTGCCAGCAGTTTATCTAGCGGGAGCATCTCAGATACGCAGTATTTT. This sequence encodes CASSLSSGSISDTQYF.

This clonotype has a handful of counts. The chain employs TRBV6-1 and TRBJ2-5; D may correspond to TRBD1 or TRBD2 (5 bases each). Deletions cut 7 bases from V and 4 bases from J, with 16 bases between. Germline CDR1 MNHNS, CDR2 SASEGT. The CDR3 loop spans 14 amino acids. This CDR3 reads CASNPNMGTETQYF. The CDR3 bases are TGTGCCAGCAACCCTAATATGGGGACAGAGACCCAGTACTTC.

This clonotype was counted ten times or more. V usage is TRBV12-5 and J usage is TRBJ1-2; D not certain. Germline V gene data show CDR1 as LGHNT and CDR2 as FRNRAP. The CDR3 is 13 amino acids. Trimming removed 1 base from V and 3 bases from J, with 6 bases in between. The CDR3 region is CASGLGTDYGYTF. The CDR3 DNA follows: TGTGCTAGTGGTTTGGGGACGGACTATGGCTACACCTTC.

This clonotype was detected a few times. The CDR3 is CASSLTAYGISTDTQYF. In DNA, the CDR3 is TGTGCCAGCAGCTTAACCGCGTACGGGATAAGCACAGATACGCAGTATTTT. The gene calls are TRBV11-2 and TRBJ2-3; TRBD2 is a possible D gene (5 bases). Trimming shortened V by 2 bases and J by 0 bases, and 15 bases separated the two germline ends. The germline V gene encodes CDR1 SGHAT and CDR2 FQNNGV. The CDR3 sequence is 17 residues long.

This rearrangement joins TRBV15 to TRBJ2-2; D may be TRBD1 (6 bases). The V gene lost 2 bases and the J gene lost 5 bases, with 15 bases spanning the gap. CDR3 size: 16 residues. Germline V lookup: CDR1 LNHNV, CDR2 YYDKDF (reference sequence). The CDR3: CATSRRSGRGTGELFF. As DNA, the CDR3 is TGTGCCACCAGCAGACGGTCTGGCAGGGGAACCGGGGAGCTGTTTTTT. Drawing the rest from reference TRBV15 and TRBJ2-2, the complete variable domain is DAMVIQNPRYQVTQFGKPVTLSCSQTLNHNVMYWYQQKSSQAPKLLFHYYDKDFNNEADTPDNFQSRRPNTSFCFLDIRSPGLGDTAMYLCATSRRSGRGTGELFFGEGSRLTVL.

At least ten counts were recorded for this clonotype. The rearrangement links TRBV30 to TRBJ1-1, with 7 bases lining up with TRBD1. V lost 3 bases and J lost 5; bases outside the gene matches: 6. Germline CDR1 and CDR2: GTSNPN and SVGIG (reference sequence). This CDR3 has 13 residues. The CDR3 loop reads CAWRPDRATEAFF. The CDR3 DNA reads as TGTGCCTGGAGGCCCGACAGGGCTACTGAAGCTTTCTTT.

This clonotype occurred a few times. CDR3 sequence: CASSSTGMSYNEQFF. The CDR3 nucleotides read TGTGCCAGCAGCTCGACAGGGATGTCCTACAATGAGCAGTTCTTC. The rearrangement uses TRBV27 and TRBJ2-1; 7 bases agree with TRBD1. The V gene's germline CDR1 is MNHEY and CDR2 SMNVEV (reference sequence). V was pared by 6 bases and J by 1 base, with 6 bases of the junction left unmatched. The CDR3 runs 15 residues.

This clonotype was recorded at least ten times. The genes are TRBV28 and TRBJ2-7, with TRBD2 matching 13 bases. The CDR3 consists of 15 residues. After removal of 3 bases from V and 4 bases from J, the junction contained 3 bases not matched to a gene. Germline CDR1 and CDR2: MDHEN and SYDVKM. The CDR3 loop is CASSLGTSGIYEQYF. The CDR3 DNA sequence: TGTGCCAGCAGTTTGGGGACTAGCGGGATATACGAGCAGTACTTC. The entire variable domain, with the rest obtained from reference TRBV28 and TRBJ2-7, is as follows: DVKVTQSSRYLVKRTGEKVFLECVQDMDHENMFWYRQDPGLGLRLIYFSYDVKMKEKGDIPEGYSVSREKKERFSLILESASTNQTSMYLCASSLGTSGIYEQYFGPGTRLTVT.

Ten or more counts support this clonotype. V is TRBV11-2 and J is TRBJ2-7; possibly TRBD2 for D (5 bases). The V gene's germline CDR1 is SGHAT and CDR2 FQNNGV. V dropped 1 base and J dropped 7 bases, with 8 bases sitting between them. There are 12 residues in the CDR3. In nucleotides, the CDR3 is TGTGCCAGCAGCTTAGCGGGGTTGGAGCAGTACTTC. Residues: CASSLAGLEQYF.

This rearrangement joins TRBV12-5 to TRBJ2-3; 7 nucleotides match TRBD2. Germline lookup yields CDR1 LGHNT and CDR2 FRNRAP. Trimming cost V 1 base and J 1 base; bases outside gene matches: 8. The CDR3 covers 17 residues. The CDR3 nucleotides read TGTGCTAGTGGTTTGGGCCAGCGGGAATGGGGCACAGATACGCAGTATTTT. This encodes CASGLGQREWGTDTQYF.

This rearrangement joins TRBV28 to TRBJ1-6, with D uncertain. V lost 5 bases, J lost 5 bases, and 19 bases lay in between. CDR1 is MDHEN, CDR2 SYDVKM, per germline. The CDR3 is made up of 17 amino acids. DNA for the CDR3: TGTGCCAGCAGTCCCATCGGAGGGAAAACGAATAATTCACCCCTCCACTTT. This translates into CASSPIGGKTNNSPLHF.

This clonotype was counted only a few times. The chain uses TRBV6-1 and TRBJ2-3; tentatively, D is TRBD1 or TRBD2 (6 bases each). The V end lost 7 bases, the J end lost 2 bases, and 22 bases lay between the germline ends. CDR3 length: 17 residues. Germline values: CDR1 MNHNS, CDR2 SASEGT. CDR3 sequence reads: CASTKGGSAGYTDTQYF. CDR3 nucleotide sequence: TGTGCCAGCACTAAAGGGGGTTCGGCGGGATACACAGATACGCAGTATTTT.

This clonotype was detected many times. The rearrangement joins TRBV5-1 to TRBJ2-7; TRBD1 is a possible D gene (6 bases). Germline V gene sequence: CDR1 SGHRS, CDR2 YFSETQ. V lost 2 bases and J 3 bases, leaving 12 bases between the germline ends. The CDR3 is 14 amino acids. The CDR3 nucleotides are TGCGCCAGCAGCTTTTCGGACAGACACTACGAGCAGTACTTC. Translation: CASSFSDRHYEQYF.

This clonotype appeared a few times. The rearrangement links TRBV9 to TRBJ2-7; 8 bases are shared with TRBD1. CDR1 and CDR2 from the germline V gene are SGDLS and YYNGEE. The CDR3 spans 15 residues. The V segment lost 0 bases and the J segment 4 bases; nucleotides outside the gene matches: 6. The CDR3 reads CASSVDPGTGYEQYF. The CDR3 nucleotides read TGTGCCAGCAGCGTAGACCCCGGGACAGGTTACGAGCAGTACTTC.

A few counts support this clonotype. The CDR3 DNA follows: TGTGCCAGCAGCCCATCCCGTGGGACTACCGACGTGCAGTATTTT. Translating gives CASSPSRGTTDVQYF. The J gene is TRBJ2-3, the V gene TRBV7-6; 7 nucleotides agree with TRBD2. V gave up 5 bases and J gave up 11 bases; unmatched junction bases: 16. CDR1 is SGHVS and CDR2 is FNYEAQ in the germline V gene. The CDR3 is 15 amino acids.

V usage is TRBV14 and J usage is TRBJ1-3; D is perhaps TRBD1 (5 bases). CDR1 and CDR2 (germline): SGHDN, FVKESK. Trimming removed 4 bases from V and 2 bases from J, with 9 bases in between. The CDR3 is made up of 14 amino acids. CDR3 protein: CASSPWTTGNTIYF. CDR3 in DNA: TGTGCCAGCAGCCCTTGGACAACTGGAAACACCATATATTTT.

This clonotype was seen many times. The V call is TRBV11-2, the J call TRBJ2-1; D is perhaps TRBD2 (5 bases). Trimming shortened V by 6 bases and J by 7 bases, and 16 bases separated the two germline ends. Germline V gene data show CDR1 as SGHAT and CDR2 as FQNNGV. This CDR3 has 14 amino acids. CDR3 residues: CASRDHQRGNEQFF. CDR3 sequence (DNA): TGTGCCAGCAGGGACCACCAGAGAGGGAATGAGCAGTTCTTC.